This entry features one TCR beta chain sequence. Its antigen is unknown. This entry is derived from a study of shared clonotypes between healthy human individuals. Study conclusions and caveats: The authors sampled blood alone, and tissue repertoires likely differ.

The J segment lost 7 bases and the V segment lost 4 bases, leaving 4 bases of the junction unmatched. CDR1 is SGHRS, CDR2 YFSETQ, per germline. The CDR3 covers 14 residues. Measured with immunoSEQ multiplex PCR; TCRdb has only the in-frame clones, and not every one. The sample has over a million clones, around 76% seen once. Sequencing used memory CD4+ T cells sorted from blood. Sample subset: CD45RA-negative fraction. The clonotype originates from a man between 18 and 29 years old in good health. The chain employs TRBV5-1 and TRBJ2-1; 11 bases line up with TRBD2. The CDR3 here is CASSPTSGVNEQFF. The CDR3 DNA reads TGCGCCAGCAGCCCGACTAGCGGGGTTAATGAGCAGTTCTTC.